This T cell receptor (beta chain) was found in a study of blood T cells in healthy people across ages. The germline CDR1 and CDR2 sequences are MDHEN and SYDVKM. The ends were cut back, 5 bases at V and 4 bases at J, with 18 bases in the middle. CDR3 length equals 16 residues. Sample-barcoded 5' priming and a J-beta primer mix drove a second PCR of about 7 to 11 cycles. TCRdb fed the 5' RACE reads into MiXCR, producing one record per CDR3 protein. This sample has 2 million or so distinct CDR3 sequences, with about 50% found just once. The chain links TRBV28 to TRBJ2-4; D could derive from TRBD1 or TRBD2 (5 bases each). The TCR comes from a woman in her 40s in good health. The sequenced sample consisted of blood. CDR3 nucleotide sequence: TGTGCCAGCAGTCCCGCCGGGGCCCTAGGTAAAAACATTCAGTACTTC. Translating it yields CASSPAGALGKNIQYF.